This T cell receptor beta chain was sequenced during a study of T cell responses to AZD1222 COVID-19 vaccine. Profiling relied on immunoSEQ multiplex PCR, and the TCRdb table lists in-frame clones only, not all of them. Here the sample spans some 150,000 clones, approximately 86% being singletons. The material sequenced was peripheral blood, taken after recovery from COVID-19. This clonotype was sampled from an adult who had recovered from COVID-19.

The CDR3 DNA reads as TGTGCCAGCAGCTTAGCACGGCCGAACACTGAAGCTTTCTTT. This codes for CASSLARPNTEAFF. The V gene is TRBV11-2, the J gene TRBJ1-1; no definite D call. V was clipped by 1 base and J by 1 base, with 7 bases between them. The length of the CDR3 is 14 residues. CDR1 is SGHAT, CDR2 FQNNGV, per germline.